The rows below give T cell receptor beta chains drawn from one sample of a study of human T cells and chemical hapten exposure. From the RACE reads, TCRdb called clonotypes with MiXCR, one entry per CDR3 protein. The sample holds just over 350,000 distinct CDR3 sequences, roughly 6.3% seen once. Specimen: whole blood, collected in connection with sensitization to the hapten diphenylcyclopropenone (DPC). The receptors stem from a woman aged 18-30 years with alopecia areata. Some clones in this sample may be carry-over from other donors' samples. Both conserved end residues are part of each CDR3. D genes are given only for firm matches. Some rows have no size entry. The others give once, few or many, or a class for an expanded clone.

v_gene	j_gene	abundance	d_gene	CDR3nt	CDR3aa
TRBV12-3/TRBV12-4	TRBJ2-3	.	.	TGTGCCAGCAGTTTTACCCTAGCAACGCAGTATTTT	CASSFTLATQYF
TRBV7-2	TRBJ2-7	few	.	TGTGCCAGCAGCGGGCTAGCTCACGAGCAGTACTTC	CASSGLAHEQYF
TRBV5-5	TRBJ2-1	few	.	TGTGCCAGCAGCTTGGGCCTAGCTGGGAATGAGCAGTTCTTC	CASSLGLAGNEQFF
TRBV10-3	TRBJ2-7	few	TRBD1	TGTGCCATCAGTCCCACCCGGGACAGGGGGTTGGGGGAGCAGTACTTC	CAISPTRDRGLGEQYF
TRBV9	TRBJ1-2	few	.	TGTGCCAGCAGCGTAGAGGCAGACTATGGCTACACCTTC	CASSVEADYGYTF
TRBV6-4	TRBJ2-1	few	.	TGTGCCAGCAGTGGCGGTGGGGAAAGGAATGAGCAGTTCTTC	CASSGGGERNEQFF
TRBV5-1	TRBJ2-6	few	TRBD2	TGCGCCAGCAGCTTGGGACTAGCGGGATCCTCTGGGGCCAACGTCCTGACTTTC	CASSLGLAGSSGANVLTF
TRBV9	TRBJ1-2	many	TRBD1	TGTGCCAGCAGCCTTACAGGGGGCCTTGGCTACACCTTC	CASSLTGGLGYTF
TRBV5-1	TRBJ1-6	many	TRBD1	TGCGCCAGCAGGTTAATCCCGGGACAGGGGAATTCACCCCTCCACTTT	CASRLIPGQGNSPLHF
TRBV29-1	TRBJ1-2	.	TRBD1	TGCAGCGTTGGAGGGGGCCGTGGCTACACTTTC	CSVGGGRGYTF
TRBV7-2	TRBJ1-4	.	TRBD1	TGTGCCAGCAGCTCAGGACAGGGGACGAAACTGTTTTTT	CASSSGQGTKLFF
TRBV4-2	TRBJ2-7	few	TRBD2	TGTGCCAGCAGCCAAGGACTAGCGGGGGGCTCCTACGAGCAGTACTTC	CASSQGLAGGSYEQYF
TRBV7-2	TRBJ2-7	few	.	TGTGCCAGCAGCTTTAGGGGACCGGGGCCTCAAAGCTCCTACGAGCAGTACTTC	CASSFRGPGPQSSYEQYF
TRBV7-3	TRBJ2-5	few	TRBD1	TGTGCCAGCAGCCCCGTAGGACAGGGACAAGAGACCCAGTACTTC	CASSPVGQGQETQYF
TRBV29-1	TRBJ2-1	many	TRBD2	TGCAGCGTTGAATATGGCGGGGGAAGCTCCTACAATGAGCAGTTCTTC	CSVEYGGGSSYNEQFF
TRBV6-2/TRBV6-3	TRBJ2-2	.	.	TGTGCCTACGCGGGGCGGCCCGGGGAGCTGTTTTTT	CAYAGRPGELFF
TRBV6-2/TRBV6-3	TRBJ1-5	few	.	TGTGCCAGCAGCTACGGGAACTCTCCGGATCTTTGGGCCTTAGGGAGGAGGCAGCCCCAGCATTTT	CASSYGNSPDLWALGRRQPQHF
TRBV6-2/TRBV6-3	TRBJ2-6	many	.	TGTGCCAGCAGTTACGCGGACGGGAGCTCTGGGGCCAACGTCCTGACTTTC	CASSYADGSSGANVLTF
TRBV6-2/TRBV6-3	TRBJ2-2	many	TRBD2	TGTGCCAGCAGTTCGTGGACTAGCGGGAACACCGGGGAGCTGTTTTTT	CASSSWTSGNTGELFF
TRBV12-3/TRBV12-4	TRBJ1-1	.	.	TGTGCCAGCAGTTCCCCGGGGGCGAGGACTGAAGCTTTCTTT	CASSSPGARTEAFF
TRBV11-2	TRBJ1-4	.	.	TGTGCCAGCAGCACAGGCGGGGGGGATAATGAAAAACTGTTTTTT	CASSTGGGDNEKLFF
TRBV5-1	TRBJ2-2	many	TRBD1	TGCGCCAGCAGCGCGGGACAGGTCACCGGGGAGCTGTTTTTT	CASSAGQVTGELFF
TRBV4-2	TRBJ1-4	many	TRBD1	TGTGCCAGCAGCCAAGAGGGGAGAGCAGGGGGGTATGAAAAACTGTTTTTT	CASSQEGRAGGYEKLFF
TRBV28	TRBJ1-5	many	.	TGTGCCAGCAGTTTCTTAGATTGGACGGTTGATGTTAATCAGCCCCAGCATTTT	CASSFLDWTVDVNQPQHF
TRBV6-2/TRBV6-3	TRBJ1-1	many	TRBD1	TGTGCCAGCAGTCCCGGACAGGGCTGGGCTGAAGCTTTCTTT	CASSPGQGWAEAFF
TRBV28	TRBJ1-1	many	.	TGTGCCAGCAGTTTTTCCTGGTCTGAGGCTTTCTTT	CASSFSWSEAFF
TRBV5-6	TRBJ2-7	.	.	TGTGCCAGCAGCTTGATGGCAGGGTCGTTTGTTGCCTACGAGCAGTACTTC	CASSLMAGSFVAYEQYF
TRBV3-1	TRBJ2-3	.	.	TGTGCCAGCAGCCAAATGAGTGTGGATACGCAGTATTTT	CASSQMSVDTQYF
TRBV7-2	TRBJ2-3	few	TRBD1	TGTGCCAGCAGCTATCCCATGGACAGGCTTAGCACAGATACGCAGTATTTT	CASSYPMDRLSTDTQYF
TRBV5-1	TRBJ2-7	.	TRBD2	TGCGCCAGCAGCTCTCCGGGACTAGCGGGGAAAGAGCAGTACTTC	CASSSPGLAGKEQYF
TRBV12-3/TRBV12-4	TRBJ1-6	many	.	TGTGCCAGCACCTTGGCGTCAAATTCACCCCTCCACTTT	CASTLASNSPLHF
TRBV7-6	TRBJ2-3	.	TRBD2	TGTGCCAGCAGCTTATCGGGAGGGACTAGCGGGGGCGCAAAAGATACGCAGTATTTT	CASSLSGGTSGGAKDTQYF
TRBV29-1	TRBJ1-1	many	TRBD1	TGCAGCGTGACAGGGGGCGAATGGACTGAAGCTTTCTTT	CSVTGGEWTEAFF
TRBV20-1	TRBJ1-5	few	.	TGCAGTGCTAGAGGGGGGATAAATCAGCCCCAGCATTTT	CSARGGINQPQHF
TRBV7-2	TRBJ2-4	many	.	TGTGCCAGCAGCCTGACTAGGGGATCAAACATTCAGTACTTC	CASSLTRGSNIQYF
TRBV7-9	TRBJ1-2	many	.	TGTGCCAGCAGCCAACAACAGGAGAGCTATGGCTACACCTTC	CASSQQQESYGYTF
TRBV5-6	TRBJ2-3	few	.	TGTGCCAGCAGCTCCGTGGGAGACACAGATACGCAGTATTTT	CASSSVGDTDTQYF
TRBV25-1	TRBJ1-3	.	.	TGTGCCAGCAGTCGGGCTGGTGGAAACACCATATATTTT	CASSRAGGNTIYF
TRBV4-3	TRBJ2-3	.	.	TGCGCCAGCAGCCAAGATCGACTAGGGGGGGAGGCGCAGTATTTT	CASSQDRLGGEAQYF
TRBV28	TRBJ2-7	many	TRBD1	TGTGCCAGCAGTTTAAGCAGGGGGCGAGTAAGCTCCTACGAGCAGTACTTC	CASSLSRGRVSSYEQYF
TRBV14	TRBJ2-4	few	TRBD1	TGTGCCAGCAGCCGTCAATCCGGGACAGGGGCGAAGAACATTCAGTACTTC	CASSRQSGTGAKNIQYF
TRBV9	TRBJ1-2	many	TRBD1	TGTGCCAGCAGCGTACAGGGGGCCCATAACTATGGCTACACCTTC	CASSVQGAHNYGYTF